The 9 T cell receptor beta chains given below trace back to one sample, sequenced in a study of T cell repertoires in cytomegalovirus infection. These receptors are not linked to any known antigen. TCRdb reprocessed the reads with MiXCR, giving one entry per CDR3 protein. The top ten clones hold about 41% of a sample with approximately 470,000 distinct CDR3 sequences, approximately 40% of them seen once. The sample was cultured PBMCs, taken from culture after CMV antigen stimulation. The receptors come from a human donor in good health (CMV status not recorded). Some clones in this sample may be carry-over from other donors' samples.

This clonotype was observed at least ten times. The chain uses TRBV7-2 and TRBJ1-2; TRBD1 matches 7 bases. Germline values: CDR1 SGHTA, CDR2 FQGNSA. The junction had 11 bases not matched to a gene; V was cut back by 2 bases and J by 8 bases. The CDR3 covers 15 residues. CDR3 sequence: CASSLFSGGGEGYTF. CDR3 coding DNA: TGTGCCAGCAGCTTATTCTCAGGGGGTGGGGAAGGCTACACCTTC.

The count of this clonotype is one. The rearrangement uses TRBV6-5 and TRBJ1-5; no reliable D call. The V and J ends lost 7 bases and 2 bases respectively, with 12 bases between them. The CDR3 loop spans 14 amino acids. Germline V gene sequence: CDR1 MNHEY, CDR2 SVGAGI. The chain's CDR3 is CASKRGDGNQPQHF. DNA of the CDR3: TGTGCCAGCAAACGGGGTGATGGCAATCAGCCCCAGCATTTT.

There are a few counts of this clonotype. The chain links TRBV7-8 to TRBJ1-4; 7 bases are a match to TRBD1. After removal of 5 bases from V and 8 bases from J, the junction contained 8 bases not matched to a gene. Per germline, CDR1 SGHVS and CDR2 FQNEAQ. The CDR3 is 14 residues long. The CDR3 region is CASSRQGSWEKLFF. The CDR3 coding sequence is TGTGCCAGCAGCCGACAGGGAAGTTGGGAAAAACTGTTTTTT. The full variable domain, completed using reference TRBV7-8 and TRBJ1-4, is GAGVSQSPRYKVAKRGQDVALRCDPISGHVSLFWYQQALGQGPEFLTYFQNEAQLDKSGLPSDRFFAERPEGSVSTLKIQRTQQEDSAVYLCASSRQGSWEKLFFGSGTQLSVL.

A few counts support this clonotype. CDR3 DNA: TGTGCCAGCAGCTTCACAAGCGGGGGAGGCACAGATACGCAGTATTTT. It translates to CASSFTSGGGTDTQYF. The chain has TRBV11-2 and TRBJ2-3; TRBD2 matches 8 bases. Germline assignment: CDR1 SGHAT and CDR2 FQNNGV. V lost 3 bases and J lost 1; bases outside the gene matches: 6. The CDR3 length is 16 residues.

This clonotype was detected many times. V gene TRBV7-6 combines with J gene TRBJ1-2, with TRBD1 identical over 10 bases. The CDR3 is 18 amino acids. The germline CDR1 and CDR2 sequences are SGHVS and FNYEAQ. The junction had 12 bases not matched to a gene; V was cut back by 5 bases and J by 0 bases. The CDR3 spells CASSPTRDRGAPNYGYTF. The CDR3 DNA reads as TGTGCCAGCAGCCCAACCCGGGACAGGGGAGCTCCTAACTATGGCTACACCTTC.

The genes are TRBV10-3 and TRBJ2-4; no clear D. There are 11 residues in the CDR3. V dropped 2 bases and J dropped 9 bases, with 5 bases sitting between them. CDR1 and CDR2 (germline): ENHRY, SYGVKD. The CDR3 loop is CAISEGGIQYF. DNA for the CDR3: TGTGCCATCAGTGAGGGCGGCATTCAGTACTTC.

In its sample, this clonotype was seen a few times. This chain connects TRBV7-2 to TRBJ1-5; D remains unclear. CDR1 and CDR2 from the germline V gene are SGHTA and FQGNSA. This CDR3 spans 13 amino acids. The V and J ends lost 5 bases and 2 bases respectively, with 7 bases between them. The CDR3 region has the DNA TGTGCCAGCAGCGCAGCCGGCAATCAGCCCCAGCATTTT. Its protein product is CASSAAGNQPQHF. Full variable domain (missing parts from reference TRBV7-2 and TRBJ1-5): GAGVSQSPSNKVTEKGKDVELRCDPISGHTALYWYRQSLGQGLEFLIYFQGNSAPDKSGLPSDRFSAERTGGSVSTLTIQRTQQEDSAVYLCASSAAGNQPQHFGDGTRLSIL.

This clonotype has a count of ten or more. Germline is not matched at one junction end, which may reflect a read error. The V call is TRBV7-2, the J call TRBJ2-3, with D possibly TRBD2 on 5 matching bases. There are 14 residues in the CDR3. The germline V gene encodes CDR1 SGHTA and CDR2 FQGNSA. CDR3 nucleotides: TGTGCCAGCAGCCTAGCACCCCAACCAGATACGCAGTATTTT. Encoded protein: CASSLAPQPDTQYF.

This clonotype has more than one count but fewer than ten. V and J are TRBV7-2 and TRBJ2-5; unclear D gene. Germline V gene lookup returns CDR1 SGHTA and CDR2 FQGNSA. This CDR3 is built from 11 residues. Trimming removed 7 bases at V and 2 bases at J, with 5 bases between. The CDR3 reads CASKNQETQYF. CDR3 sequence (DNA): TGTGCCAGCAAGAATCAAGAGACCCAGTACTTC.